This T cell receptor (beta chain) was found in a study of blood T cell repertoires in COVID-19. Patients from Seattle were sampled longitudinally, starting during active infection. Clones were read by immunoSEQ multiplex PCR, and TCRdb kept only the in-frame ones, dropping some. The sample carries roughly 250,000 clones, 86% recorded once. This clone was seen a few times. Germline loops: CDR1 SGHAT, CDR2 FQNNGV. The CDR3 spans 13 residues. Trimming took 6 bases from V and 6 from J, leaving 12 bases between them. The TCR originated in a woman under 40 with COVID-19, enrolled during active disease. This chain uses TRBV11-2 with TRBJ1-5; D gene ambiguous. Material for sequencing was peripheral blood. CDR3 amino acids: CASSRGSGQPQHF. CDR3 nucleotide sequence: TGTGCCAGCAGTCGTGGGTCGGGTCAGCCCCAGCATTTT.